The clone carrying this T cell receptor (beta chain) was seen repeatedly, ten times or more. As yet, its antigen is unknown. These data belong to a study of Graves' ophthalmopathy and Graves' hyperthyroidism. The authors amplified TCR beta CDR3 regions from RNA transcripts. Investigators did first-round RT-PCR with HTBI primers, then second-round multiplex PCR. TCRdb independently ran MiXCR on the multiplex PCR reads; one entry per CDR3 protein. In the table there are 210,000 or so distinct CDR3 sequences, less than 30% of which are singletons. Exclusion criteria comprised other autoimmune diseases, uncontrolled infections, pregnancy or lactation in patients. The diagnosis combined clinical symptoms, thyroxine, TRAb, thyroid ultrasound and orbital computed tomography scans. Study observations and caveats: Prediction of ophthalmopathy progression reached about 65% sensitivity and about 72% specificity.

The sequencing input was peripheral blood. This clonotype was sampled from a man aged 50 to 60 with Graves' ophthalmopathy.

The chain's CDR3 is CASRPGLNTGELFF. For the CDR3, the DNA is TGTGCCAGTAGGCCGGGACTCAACACCGGGGAGCTGTTTTTT. The chain couples TRBV19 to TRBJ2-2; D is perhaps TRBD2 (6 bases). Germline V gene lookup returns CDR1 LNHDA and CDR2 SQIVND (reference sequence). Trimming cost V 6 bases and J 2 bases, with 10 bases left between them. The CDR3 has 14 amino acids.